This T cell receptor beta chain stems from a study of blood T cell repertoires in COVID-19. Overall study context: Sources were T cells, B-cell-depleted T cells, or PBMCs; the material itself was cDNA or gDNA.

This clone appeared a few times. The CDR3 has 16 residues. Per the germline V gene, CDR1 is SGHKS and CDR2 is YYEKEE (reference sequence). Trimming pared 0 bases from V and 7 bases from J, leaving 17 bases between. Participants were aged roughly 18 to 100 years from about 25 US areas. In the original analysis: Reference gene primer amplification gave estimated nucleated cell counts. Measured with immunoSEQ multiplex PCR; TCRdb has only the in-frame clones, and not every one. That table supplies the V and J calls and clone size; D and trimming were determined from the DNA. The sample shows a few hundred thousand clones, around 81% of them seen only once.

The genes are TRBV5-5 and TRBJ2-1, with a weak D call TRBD2 (7 bases). This receptor was taken from a woman in her 40s with acute COVID-19. The sample was PBMCs or T cells enriched from blood (not recorded which). CDR3: CASSLVGRGPGNEQFF. The CDR3 DNA sequence: TGTGCCAGCAGCTTGGTAGGGCGGGGGCCGGGGAATGAGCAGTTCTTC.